This entry is about one T cell receptor (beta chain). The record originates from a study of cytomegalovirus exposure and HLA in healthy donors. The PCR had 60 Vbeta and 13 Jbeta primers. Using immunoSEQ multiplex PCR, the repertoire was profiled, and TCRdb retains in-frame clones only, with some absent. Among about 280,000 clones listed, about 90% were seen once. Germline trimming cut 0 bases from V and 2 bases from J; bases unmatched to any gene: 4. There are 15 residues in the CDR3. The V gene's germline CDR1 is SGHRS and CDR2 YFSETQ. Sequenced input: PBMCs. This receptor was identified in a woman younger than 35 in good health and CMV-seronegative. The chain has TRBV5-1 and TRBJ2-5; TRBD1 agrees at 7 bases. This chain's CDR3 is CASSLGQGPQETQYF. DNA of the CDR3: TGCGCCAGCAGCTTGGGACAGGGACCTCAAGAGACCCAGTACTTC.